The 19 T cell receptor beta chains listed next were all sequenced from one sample in a study of T cells after yellow fever vaccination. TCRdb re-derived calls from the 5' RACE reads in MiXCR, one entry per CDR3 protein. This table holds approximately 85,000 distinct CDR3 sequences, 10% to 15% found once. The specimen was CD8+ T cells not binding an NS4B(214-222) dextramer, sorted from PBMCs, collected about 20 days after the first yellow fever vaccination. The receptors shown here come from a man between 18 and 29 years old who received the YFV17D yellow fever vaccine.

This sequence joins TRBV6-2 or TRBV6-3 and TRBJ1-1, with D unclear. From germline, CDR1 is MNHEY and CDR2 SVGEGT. The CDR3 runs 13 residues. V was clipped by 1 base and J by 4 bases, with 7 bases between them. This chain's CDR3 is CASSYLGFTEAFF. In nucleotides, the CDR3 is TGTGCCAGCAGTTACTTGGGGTTCACTGAAGCTTTCTTT.

The chain is built from TRBV11-2 and TRBJ2-1; D remains ambiguous. Germline V gene lookup returns CDR1 SGHAT and CDR2 FQNNGV. The V end was cut by 4 bases, the J end by 3 bases, with 10 bases between. The CDR3 consists of 14 residues. The CDR3 reads CASSSGGGYNEQFF. The CDR3 coding sequence is TGTGCCAGCAGCTCAGGTGGCGGCTACAATGAGCAGTTCTTC.

The rearrangement joins TRBV12-3 or TRBV12-4 to TRBJ2-7; D remains unclear. The V and J ends lost 0 bases and 4 bases respectively, with 7 bases between them. This CDR3 comprises 13 residues. CDR3 sequence (DNA): TGTGCCAGCAGTTTAGCGGGCAGGTACGAGCAGTACGTC. This codes for CASSLAGRYEQYV.

In its sample, this clonotype was seen many times. The chain links TRBV5-1 to TRBJ2-7, with D unclear. CDR1 and CDR2 from the germline V gene are SGHRS and YFSETQ. The CDR3 length is 12 residues. V was shortened by 3 bases and J by 4 bases, with 8 bases between the two germline ends. The CDR3 reads CASSSDSYEQYF. The CDR3 DNA reads as TGCGCCAGCAGCTCCGACTCGTACGAGCAGTACTTC.

The chain links TRBV29-1 to TRBJ1-2; D perhaps matches TRBD1 (5 bases). Trimming removed 5 bases from V and 6 bases from J, with 16 bases in between. The CDR3 is 13 amino acids. CDR1 and CDR2 (germline): SQVTM, ANQGSEA. The chain's CDR3 is CSVILGTMDGYTF. The CDR3 coding sequence is TGCAGCGTTATTCTGGGGACTATGGATGGCTACACCTTC.

Many counts were recorded for this clonotype. This chain joins TRBV7-6 and TRBJ2-7; D tentatively reads TRBD1 or TRBD2 (5 bases each). The CDR3 extends over 13 amino acids. Germline CDR1 SGHVS, CDR2 FNYEAQ. V was trimmed by 5 bases and J by 4 bases, leaving 12 bases between them. The CDR3 is CASSPPGRYEQYF. The CDR3 DNA reads TGTGCCAGCAGCCCCCCGGGGCGGTACGAGCAGTACTTC.

The chain carries TRBV12-3 or TRBV12-4 and TRBJ1-2, with 9 bases identical to TRBD1. The V and J ends lost 4 bases and 4 bases, in that order; junction bases with no gene match: 7. The CDR3 consists of 15 residues. The CDR3 DNA follows: TGTGCCAGCAGTTCACAGGGACAGGGACTCTATGGCTACACCTTC. Protein: CASSSQGQGLYGYTF.

The chain joins TRBV5-1 to TRBJ2-1; TRBD2 might be the D (6 bases). V was trimmed by 0 bases and J by 6 bases, leaving 16 bases between them. The CDR3 covers 16 residues. Germline V gene lookup returns CDR1 SGHRS and CDR2 YFSETQ. CDR3 DNA sequence: TGCGCCAGCAGCTTGGATTGGGGGGTGGGCGGCAATGAGCAGTTCTTC. Encoded protein: CASSLDWGVGGNEQFF.

A few counts support this clonotype. The chain links TRBV7-2 to TRBJ1-3; D gene ambiguous. V gave up 1 base and J gave up 4 bases, with 14 bases separating them. Germline CDR1 reads SGHTA; CDR2 reads FQGNSA. The CDR3 spans 16 residues. CDR3 DNA: TGTGCCAGCAGCTTAGAATCGCTACCGGGAGGAAACACCATATATTTT. Translating gives CASSLESLPGGNTIYF.

V usage is TRBV10-2 and J usage is TRBJ2-1, with 7 bases lining up with TRBD2. With V trimmed by 7 bases and J by 0 bases, 6 bases remained unmatched. Germline assignment: CDR1 WSHSY and CDR2 SAAADI. CDR3 length: 15 amino acids. As DNA, the CDR3 is TGCGCCAGCACTAGCGGCTATCGCTCCTACAATGAGCAGTTCTTC. It codes for CASTSGYRSYNEQFF.

This clonotype was counted between two and nine times. This chain joins TRBV20-1 and TRBJ2-7; the D is unclear. The V gene's germline CDR1 is DFQATT and CDR2 SNEGSKA (reference sequence). V was pared by 2 bases and J by 0 bases, with 11 bases between. The CDR3 is made up of 14 amino acids. This CDR3 is CSARNKRVSYEQYV. Written as DNA, the CDR3 is TGCAGTGCTAGAAATAAAAGGGTCTCCTACGAGCAGTACGTC.

This clonotype was counted only a few times. The chain employs TRBV21-1 and TRBJ2-1; the table names TRBD1, a call not compared with the DNA. TRBV21-1 is flagged as a pseudogene. CDR3 length: 19 residues. This chain's CDR3 is CASSKAPLGQSVGSDEQFF. CDR3 coding DNA: TGTGCCAGCAGCAAAGCGCCGTTGGGACAGTCGGTGGGAAGCGATGAGCAGTTCTTC.

This clonotype was found a few times. This chain joins TRBV6-5 and TRBJ1-1; maybe TRBD1 (5 bases). The CDR3 extends over 15 amino acids. Germline CDR1 MNHEY, CDR2 SVGAGI. Trimming left V 4 bases short and J 3 bases short, with 15 bases between. CDR3 sequence (DNA): TGTGCCAGCAGTTCCAGGGTCTTTAAGGACACTGAAGCTTTCTTT. Its protein is CASSSRVFKDTEAFF.

This clonotype was seen a few times. The rearrangement links TRBV5-6 to TRBJ2-2; the D gene is possibly TRBD1 (6 bases). The V end lost 7 bases, the J end lost 1 base, and 14 bases lay between the germline ends. The germline CDR1 and CDR2 sequences are SGHDT and YYEEEE. The CDR3 spans 15 residues. The CDR3 DNA follows: TGTGCCAGCGGGGCGGCCAGGGGGAACACCGGGGAGCTGTTTTTT. Its protein is CASGAARGNTGELFF.

This clonotype was detected a few times. This chain links TRBV4-3 with TRBJ1-6, with a weak D call TRBD1 (5 bases). The V gene lost 0 bases and the J gene lost 11 bases, with 14 bases spanning the gap. The germline CDR1 and CDR2 sequences are LGHNA and YSLEER. The CDR3 is made up of 15 amino acids. CDR3 nucleotides: TGCGCCAGCAGCCAAGACTACAGAGGGACGGCACCCCTCCACTTT. It is translated as CASSQDYRGTAPLHF.

The count of this clonotype is one. The V gene is TRBV28, the J gene TRBJ2-7, with a weak D call TRBD2 (6 bases). The CDR3 contains 15 residues. The germline V gene has CDR1 MDHEN and CDR2 SYDVKM. Trimming shortened V by 3 bases and J by 0 bases, and 12 bases separated the two germline ends. CDR3 coding DNA: TGTGCCAGCAGTTTTCGTTCGACTAGCTCCTACGAGCAGTACGTC. Encoded protein: CASSFRSTSSYEQYV.

The chain couples TRBV18 to TRBJ2-1; D gene uncertain. The CDR3 is made up of 15 amino acids. The V and J ends lost 2 bases and 7 bases respectively, with 15 bases between them. CDR1 is KGHSH and CDR2 is LQKENI in the germline V gene. Here the CDR3 reads CASSPSHLQLNEQFF. As DNA, the CDR3 is TGTGCCAGCTCACCATCGCACCTACAATTAAATGAGCAGTTCTTC.

This clonotype came up a few times. This chain uses TRBV25-1 with TRBJ1-2; D uncertain. There are 13 residues in the CDR3. V was trimmed by 10 bases and J by 0 bases, leaving 12 bases between them. The V gene's germline CDR1 is MGHDK and CDR2 SYGVNS. CDR3 sequence (DNA): TGTGCCACCTCAGTAGGTACTAACTATGGCTACACCTTC. This encodes CATSVGTNYGYTF.

This clonotype was seen many times. This chain joins TRBV12-3 or TRBV12-4 and TRBJ2-2; a possible D gene is TRBD1 (6 bases). Trimming took 6 bases from V and 1 from J, leaving 18 bases between them. The CDR3 loop spans 17 amino acids. In DNA, the CDR3 is TGTGCCAGCAGCCGGATCTGGGCAGGGGAGAACACCGGGGAGCTGTTTTTT. Translated, it gives CASSRIWAGENTGELFF.